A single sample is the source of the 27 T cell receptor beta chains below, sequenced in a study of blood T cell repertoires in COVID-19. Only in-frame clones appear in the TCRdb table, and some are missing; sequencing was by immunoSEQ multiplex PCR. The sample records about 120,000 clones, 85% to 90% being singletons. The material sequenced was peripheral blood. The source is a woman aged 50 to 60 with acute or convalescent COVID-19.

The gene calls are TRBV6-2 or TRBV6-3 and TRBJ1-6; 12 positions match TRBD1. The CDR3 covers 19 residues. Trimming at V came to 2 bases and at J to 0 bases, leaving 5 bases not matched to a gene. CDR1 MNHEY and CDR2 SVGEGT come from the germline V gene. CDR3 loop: CASSYGTGGLSSYNSPLHF. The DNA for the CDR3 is TGTGCCAGCAGTTACGGGACAGGGGGCTTGAGCTCCTATAATTCACCCCTCCACTTT.

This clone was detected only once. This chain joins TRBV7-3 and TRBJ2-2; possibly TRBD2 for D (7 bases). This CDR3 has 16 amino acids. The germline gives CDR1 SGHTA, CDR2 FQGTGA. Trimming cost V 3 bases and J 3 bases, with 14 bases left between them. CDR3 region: CASSFVGGQDTGELFF. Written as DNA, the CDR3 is TGTGCCAGCAGCTTTGTCGGGGGGCAGGACACCGGGGAGCTGTTTTTT.

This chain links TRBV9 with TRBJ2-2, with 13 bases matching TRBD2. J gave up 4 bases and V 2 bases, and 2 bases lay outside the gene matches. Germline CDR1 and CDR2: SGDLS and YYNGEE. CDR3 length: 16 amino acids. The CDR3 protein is CASSVTSGRATGELFF. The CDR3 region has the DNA TGTGCCAGCAGCGTTACTAGCGGGAGGGCCACCGGGGAGCTGTTTTTT.

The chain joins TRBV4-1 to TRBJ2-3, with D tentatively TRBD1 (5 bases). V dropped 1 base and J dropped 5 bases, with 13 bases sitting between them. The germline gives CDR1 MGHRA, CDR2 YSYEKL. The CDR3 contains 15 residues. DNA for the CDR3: TGCGCCAGCAGCCAAGTCAGGGCCTTAGGAGATACGCAGTATTTT. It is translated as CASSQVRALGDTQYF.

The chain's CDR3 is CASSLRVTTDTQYF. The CDR3 coding sequence is TGTGCCAGCAGCCTCCGGGTGACCACAGATACGCAGTATTTT. The J gene is TRBJ2-3, the V gene TRBV9, with D unclear. Trimming pared 4 bases from V and 2 bases from J, leaving 11 bases between. CDR3 size: 14 residues. The V gene's germline CDR1 is SGDLS and CDR2 YYNGEE.

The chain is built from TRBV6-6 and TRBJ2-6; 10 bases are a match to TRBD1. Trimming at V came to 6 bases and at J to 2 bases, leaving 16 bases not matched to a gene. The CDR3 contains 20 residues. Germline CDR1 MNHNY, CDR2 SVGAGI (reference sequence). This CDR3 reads CASSSEAPGQGFPGANVLTF. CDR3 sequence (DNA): TGTGCCAGCAGCTCAGAGGCACCGGGACAGGGGTTCCCTGGGGCCAACGTCCTGACTTTC.

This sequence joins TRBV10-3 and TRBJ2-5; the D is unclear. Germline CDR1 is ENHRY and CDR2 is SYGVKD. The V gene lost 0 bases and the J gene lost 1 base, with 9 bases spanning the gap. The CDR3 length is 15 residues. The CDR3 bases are TGTGCCATCAGTGAGTCAGTGGCTAGCCAAGAGACCCAGTACTTC. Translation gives CAISESVASQETQYF.

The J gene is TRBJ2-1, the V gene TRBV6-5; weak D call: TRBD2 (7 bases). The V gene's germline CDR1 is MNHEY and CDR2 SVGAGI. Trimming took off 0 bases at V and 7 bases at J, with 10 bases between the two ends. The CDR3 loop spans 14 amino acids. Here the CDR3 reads CASSYSGGENEQFF. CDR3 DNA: TGTGCCAGCAGTTACTCAGGGGGGGAGAATGAGCAGTTCTTC.

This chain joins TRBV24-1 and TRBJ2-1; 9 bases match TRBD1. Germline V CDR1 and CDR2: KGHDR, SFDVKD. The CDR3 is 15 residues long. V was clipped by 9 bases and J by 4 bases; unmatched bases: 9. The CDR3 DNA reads TGTGCCACCGCCATAGGACAGGGGTATTACAATGAGCAGTTCTTC. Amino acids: CATAIGQGYYNEQFF.

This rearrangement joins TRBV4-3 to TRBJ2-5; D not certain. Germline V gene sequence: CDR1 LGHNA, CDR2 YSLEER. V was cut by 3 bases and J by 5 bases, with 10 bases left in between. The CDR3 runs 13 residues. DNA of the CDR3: TGCGCCAGCAGCCAGGGCCCGGTGGAGACCCAGTACTTC. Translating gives CASSQGPVETQYF.

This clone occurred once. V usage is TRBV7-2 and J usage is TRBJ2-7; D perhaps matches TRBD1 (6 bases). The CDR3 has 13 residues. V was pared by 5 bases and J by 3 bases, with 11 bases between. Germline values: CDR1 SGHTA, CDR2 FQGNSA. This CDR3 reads CASSPGHLYEQYF. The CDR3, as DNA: TGTGCCAGCAGCCCGGGACATCTCTACGAGCAGTACTTC. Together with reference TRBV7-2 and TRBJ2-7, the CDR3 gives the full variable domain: GAGVSQSPSNKVTEKGKDVELRCDPISGHTALYWYRQSLGQGLEFLIYFQGNSAPDKSGLPSDRFSAERTGGSVSTLTIQRTQQEDSAVYLCASSPGHLYEQYFGPGTRLTVT.

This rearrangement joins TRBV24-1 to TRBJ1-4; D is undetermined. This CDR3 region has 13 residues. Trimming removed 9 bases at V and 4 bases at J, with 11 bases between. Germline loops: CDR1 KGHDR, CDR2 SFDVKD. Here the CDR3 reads CATSKTGNEKLFF. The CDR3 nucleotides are TGTGCCACCTCCAAGACGGGTAATGAAAAACTGTTTTTT.

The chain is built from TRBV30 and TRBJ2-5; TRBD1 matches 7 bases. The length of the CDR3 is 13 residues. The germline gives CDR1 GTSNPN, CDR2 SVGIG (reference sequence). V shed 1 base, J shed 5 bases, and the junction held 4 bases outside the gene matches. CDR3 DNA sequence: TGTGCCTGGAGTGGGCAGGGGGTTGAGACCCAGTACTTC. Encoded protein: CAWSGQGVETQYF.

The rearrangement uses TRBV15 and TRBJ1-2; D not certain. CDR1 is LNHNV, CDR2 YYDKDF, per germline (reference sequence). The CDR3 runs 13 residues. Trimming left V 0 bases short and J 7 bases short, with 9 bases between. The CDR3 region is CATSRDWEGGYTF. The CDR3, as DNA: TGTGCCACCAGCAGAGATTGGGAGGGTGGCTACACCTTC. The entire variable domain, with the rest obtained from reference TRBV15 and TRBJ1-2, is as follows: DAMVIQNPRYQVTQFGKPVTLSCSQTLNHNVMYWYQQKSSQAPKLLFHYYDKDFNNEADTPDNFQSRRPNTSFCFLDIRSPGLGDTAMYLCATSRDWEGGYTFGSGTRLTVV.

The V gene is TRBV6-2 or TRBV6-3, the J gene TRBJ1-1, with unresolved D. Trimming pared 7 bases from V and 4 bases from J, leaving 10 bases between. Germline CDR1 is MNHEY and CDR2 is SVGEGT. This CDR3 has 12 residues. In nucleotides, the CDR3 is TGTGCCAGCACCCCTTACGGCACTGAAGCTTTCTTT. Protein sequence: CASTPYGTEAFF.

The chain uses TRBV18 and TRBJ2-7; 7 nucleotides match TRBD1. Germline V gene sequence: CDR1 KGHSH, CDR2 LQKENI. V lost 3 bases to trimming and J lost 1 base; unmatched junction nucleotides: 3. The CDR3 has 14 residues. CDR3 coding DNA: TGTGCCAGCTCACCTCCGGGACAGTCCTACGAGCAGTACTTC. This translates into CASSPPGQSYEQYF.

For the CDR3, the DNA is TGTGCCAGCAGCTCCAGGGCCGAGCGAGCAGATACGCAGTATTTT. Its translation: CASSSRAERADTQYF. This chain connects TRBV13 to TRBJ2-3; perhaps TRBD1 as D (5 bases). Germline CDR1 is PRHDT and CDR2 is FYEKMQ (reference sequence). This CDR3 is built from 15 residues. The germline V and J ends were trimmed by 4 bases and 4 bases, with 15 bases remaining between them. The full variable domain, completed using reference TRBV13 and TRBJ2-3, is AAGVIQSPRHLIKEKRETATLKCYPIPRHDTVYWYQQGPGQDPQFLISFYEKMQSDKGSIPDRFSAQQFSDYHSELNMSSLELGDSALYFCASSSRAERADTQYFGPGTRLTVL.

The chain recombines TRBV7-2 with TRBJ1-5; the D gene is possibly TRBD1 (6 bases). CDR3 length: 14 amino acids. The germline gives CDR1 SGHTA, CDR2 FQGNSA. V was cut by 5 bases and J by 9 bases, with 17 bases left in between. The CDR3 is CASSQMGALGPQHF. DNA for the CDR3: TGTGCCAGCAGCCAAATGGGGGCACTAGGGCCCCAGCATTTT.

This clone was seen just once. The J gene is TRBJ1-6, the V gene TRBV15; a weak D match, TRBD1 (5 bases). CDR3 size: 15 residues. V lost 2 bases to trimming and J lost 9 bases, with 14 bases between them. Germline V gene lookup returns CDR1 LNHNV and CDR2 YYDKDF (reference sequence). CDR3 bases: TGTGCCACCAGCAGAACACTCAGGGATGGTTCACCCCTCCACTTT. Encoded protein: CATSRTLRDGSPLHF.

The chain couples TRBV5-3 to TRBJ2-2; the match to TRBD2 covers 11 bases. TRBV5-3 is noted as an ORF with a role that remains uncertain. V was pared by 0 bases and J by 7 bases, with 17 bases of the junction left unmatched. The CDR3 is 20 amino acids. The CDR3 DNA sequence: TGTGCCAGAAGCTTGGAGGGGCTGGGGACTAGCGGTGAGAGCTTCGGGGAGCTGTTTTTT. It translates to CARSLEGLGTSGESFGELFF.

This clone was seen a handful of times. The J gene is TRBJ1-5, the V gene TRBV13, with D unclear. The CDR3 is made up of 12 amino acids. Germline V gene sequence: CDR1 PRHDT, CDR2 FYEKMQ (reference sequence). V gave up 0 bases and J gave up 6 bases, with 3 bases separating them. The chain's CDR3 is CASSLGGQPQHF. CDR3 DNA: TGTGCCAGCAGCTTAGGCGGTCAGCCCCAGCATTTT.

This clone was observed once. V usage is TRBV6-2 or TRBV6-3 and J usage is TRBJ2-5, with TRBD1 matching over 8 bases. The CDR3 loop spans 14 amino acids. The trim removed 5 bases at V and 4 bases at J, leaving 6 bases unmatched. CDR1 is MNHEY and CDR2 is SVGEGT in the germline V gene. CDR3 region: CASSHDRGSETQYF. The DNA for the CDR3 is TGTGCCAGCAGTCACGACAGGGGATCAGAGACCCAGTACTTC.

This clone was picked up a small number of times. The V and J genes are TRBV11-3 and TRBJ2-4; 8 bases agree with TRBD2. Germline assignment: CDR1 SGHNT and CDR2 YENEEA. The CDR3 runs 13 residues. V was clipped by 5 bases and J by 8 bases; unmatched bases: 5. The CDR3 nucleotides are TGTGCCAGCAGCCCCGGGACTAGTGACATTCAGTACTTC. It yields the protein CASSPGTSDIQYF.

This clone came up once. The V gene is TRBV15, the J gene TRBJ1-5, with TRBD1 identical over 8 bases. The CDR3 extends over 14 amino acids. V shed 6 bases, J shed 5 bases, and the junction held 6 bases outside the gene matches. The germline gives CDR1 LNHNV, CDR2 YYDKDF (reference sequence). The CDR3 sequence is CATSNQGAHQPQHF. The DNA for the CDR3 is TGTGCCACCAGTAATCAGGGGGCCCATCAGCCCCAGCATTTT.

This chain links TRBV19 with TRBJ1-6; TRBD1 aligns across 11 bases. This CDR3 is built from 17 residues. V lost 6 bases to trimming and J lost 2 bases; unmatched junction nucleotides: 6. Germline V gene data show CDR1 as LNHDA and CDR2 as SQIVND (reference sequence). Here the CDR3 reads CASSQGTGGTYNSPLHF. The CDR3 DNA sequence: TGTGCCAGTAGCCAAGGGACAGGGGGAACCTATAATTCACCCCTCCACTTT.

This CDR3 reads CASSTDRVGSEQYF. The CDR3 coding sequence is TGCGCCAGCAGCACCGACAGAGTGGGGTCCGAGCAGTACTTC. This chain joins TRBV4-1 and TRBJ2-7; D possibly corresponds to TRBD1 (5 bases). CDR1 is MGHRA, CDR2 YSYEKL, per germline. The germline V and J ends were trimmed by 5 bases and 6 bases, with 17 bases remaining between them. The CDR3 has 14 amino acids.

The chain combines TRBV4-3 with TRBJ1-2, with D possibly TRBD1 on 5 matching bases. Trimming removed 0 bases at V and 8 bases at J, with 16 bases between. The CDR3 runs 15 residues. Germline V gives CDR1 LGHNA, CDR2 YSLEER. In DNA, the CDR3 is TGCGCCAGCAGCCAAGATCTCGCAGGGAATCGCGGCTACACCTTC. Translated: CASSQDLAGNRGYTF.